Listed below are T cell receptor beta chains from one sample, sequenced in a study of regulatory T cells in long-lasting Graves disease. TCRdb called the multiplex PCR reads again in MiXCR, with one record for every CDR3 protein. The sample shows about 240,000 distinct CDR3 sequences, 20% of them seen only once. The source material was peripheral blood mononuclear cells (PBMCs), sampled at new diagnosis, from a patient treated with antithyroid drugs. The receptors shown here come from a female donor with Graves disease. CDR3s include the opening cysteine and the closing phenylalanine or tryptophan. A D gene is named only where the DNA matches it firmly. Where a row states a size, it is once, few, many or the class of an expanded clone; other rows omit it.

d_call,v_call,j_call,clone_size,cdr3_nt,cdr3_aa
TRBD1,TRBV12-5,TRBJ2-2,.,TGTGCTAGTGGCCCGGACAGGGAGGCCGGGGAGCTGTTTTTT,CASGPDREAGELFF
TRBD1,TRBV12-3/TRBV12-4,TRBJ1-3,many,TGTGCCAGCAGTTCCACCGGGACAGGCTTCGGAAACACCATATATTTT,CASSSTGTGFGNTIYF
.,TRBV28,TRBJ2-6,many,TGTGCCAGCAGTCCACGGGGGAGCTGGGCCAACGTCCTGACTTTC,CASSPRGSWANVLTF
TRBD1,TRBV30,TRBJ1-6,many,TGTGCCTGGAGTCGACAGGGGAGCTCCTATAATTCACCCCTCCACTTT,CAWSRQGSSYNSPLHF
.,TRBV20-1,TRBJ1-2,many,TGCAGTGCTACCCAAACAGGTGGCTACACCTTC,CSATQTGGYTF
.,TRBV5-8,TRBJ1-2,.,TGTGCCAGCAGCGTGGGACCGACTTATGGCTACACCTTC,CASSVGPTYGYTF
TRBD2,TRBV2,TRBJ2-5,.,TGTGCCAGCAGTCGCGGGGGGCCCCAAGAGACCCAGTACTTC,CASSRGGPQETQYF
.,TRBV28,TRBJ1-5,many,TGTGCCAGCAGAGCCCCTCCAGGTCTCAATCAGCCCCAGCATTTT,CASRAPPGLNQPQHF
.,TRBV9,TRBJ1-2,few,TGTGCCAGCAGCGTAGCTGGGGACGGCTATGGCTACACCTTC,CASSVAGDGYGYTF
.,TRBV6-1,TRBJ2-7,many,TGTGCCAGCAGTGATGGAGGGGGGGTCTACGAGCAGTACTTC,CASSDGGGVYEQYF
.,TRBV11-3,TRBJ2-7,many,TGTGCCAGCAGCCCCCGACAGGCCACTTCCGAGCAGTACTTC,CASSPRQATSEQYF
TRBD1,TRBV20-1,TRBJ2-7,many,TGCAGTGCTACCATAGGGACAGGCGGCTACGAGCAGTACTTC,CSATIGTGGYEQYF
.,TRBV4-2,TRBJ2-7,many,TGTGCCAGCAGCCAACATGGGGACCAAAACTACGAGCAGTACTTC,CASSQHGDQNYEQYF
.,TRBV7-2,TRBJ1-2,many,TGTGCCAGCAGCCGAGACGGTGGCTACACCTTC,CASSRDGGYTF
TRBD2,TRBV2,TRBJ2-5,many,TGTGCCAGCAGTGATGGGCTAGCGGGGGGAGACCGTCAAGAGACCCAGTACTTC,CASSDGLAGGDRQETQYF
.,TRBV12-3/TRBV12-4,TRBJ2-1,many,TGTGCCAGCAGTTCATACCAGGGAAATGAGCAGTTCTTC,CASSSYQGNEQFF
TRBD1,TRBV27,TRBJ2-1,many,TGTGCCAGCAGTAAACAGGGGGCCAGCTACAATGAGCAGTTCTTC,CASSKQGASYNEQFF
.,TRBV6-1,TRBJ1-6,many,TGTGCCAGCAGTGAACCCTTTACCTATTCACCCCTCCACTTT,CASSEPFTYSPLHF
.,TRBV12-3/TRBV12-4,TRBJ2-6,many,TGTGCCAGCACCAAGGGGGCTGGGGCCAACGTCCTGACTTTC,CASTKGAGANVLTF
TRBD2,TRBV12-3/TRBV12-4,TRBJ2-2,many,TGTGCCAGCAGTTCTGGCGGGGGGGCTACCGGGGAGCTGTTTTTT,CASSSGGGATGELFF
TRBD2,TRBV7-2,TRBJ2-5,many,TGTGCCAGCAGCCGCGGGGGGGGGGCTTTACAAGAGACCCAGTACTTC,CASSRGGGALQETQYF
TRBD2,TRBV4-1,TRBJ2-1,.,TGCGCCAGCAGCCAAGGGCGGGGGGGCCAAAATGAGCAGTTCTTC,CASSQGRGGQNEQFF
.,TRBV20-1,TRBJ2-5,few,TGCAGTGCTAGATTATCAGGGCCCCAAGAGACCCAGTACTTC,CSARLSGPQETQYF
.,TRBV20-1,TRBJ2-5,many,TGCAGTGCTAGAGTTCCCAGGGGAGAGACCCAGTACTTC,CSARVPRGETQYF
.,TRBV10-1,TRBJ1-2,many,TGCGCCAGCAGTGAGAATATCGTCGATGGCTACACCTTC,CASSENIVDGYTF
.,TRBV20-1,TRBJ2-5,many,TGCAGCGGTCGGTGGACGGCGCAAGAGACCCAGTACTTC,CSGRWTAQETQYF
TRBD1,TRBV30,TRBJ1-5,many,TGTGCCTGGAGTCTTCGGACAGGGGGAACGGGGAGCAATCAGCCCCAGCATTTT,CAWSLRTGGTGSNQPQHF
.,TRBV4-3,TRBJ1-2,.,TGCGCCAGCAGCCAAGACAGACAGGACTCGGGTGGCTACACCTTC,CASSQDRQDSGGYTF
.,TRBV9,TRBJ2-3,few,TGTGCCAGCAGCGTAGATCAGGCTAGCACAGATACGCAGTATTTT,CASSVDQASTDTQYF
.,TRBV19,TRBJ2-7,.,TGTGCCAGTAGTATCAGGACGTCCTCCTACGAGCAGTACTTC,CASSIRTSSYEQYF
.,TRBV19,TRBJ1-6,.,TGTGCCAGTAGTATGACAGCGCGTCTGGGGTATAATTCACCCCTCCACTTT,CASSMTARLGYNSPLHF
.,TRBV12-3/TRBV12-4,TRBJ1-2,many,TGTGCCAGCAGTTTAGGGAAAAGGGATGGCTACACCTTC,CASSLGKRDGYTF
TRBD2,TRBV11-3,TRBJ2-5,many,TGTGCCAGCAGCATGGGACTAGCGGAGACCCAGTACTTC,CASSMGLAETQYF
.,TRBV2,TRBJ1-3,.,TGTGCCAGCGGTGGAGTCTCTGGAAACACCATATATTTT,CASGGVSGNTIYF
.,TRBV3-1,TRBJ2-5,many,TGTGCCAGCAGCCAAGTCCGGGAGACCCAGTACTTC,CASSQVRETQYF
.,TRBV28,TRBJ2-3,.,TGTGCCAGCAGCCCCAATAGCCTTAGCACAGATACGCAGTATTTT,CASSPNSLSTDTQYF
TRBD1,TRBV27,TRBJ1-6,.,TGTGCCAGCACCCAACGGAAGAGGGGACAGACGTTTTTTTCACCCCTCCACTTT,CASTQRKRGQTFFSPLHF
TRBD2,TRBV30,TRBJ2-1,many,TGTGCCTGGAATCGAAGGACTAGCGAATATAATGAGCAGTTCTTC,CAWNRRTSEYNEQFF